The entry that follows covers one T cell receptor beta chain sequence. The entry originates in a study of blood T cell repertoires in COVID-19. Assay used: immunoSEQ multiplex PCR; TCRdb lists only in-frame clones, some missing. This sample has hundreds of thousands of clones, with 80% to 90% found just once. This CDR3 is built from 15 residues. Unmatched junction bases numbered 11, after V lost 2 bases and J lost 7 bases. The germline V gene has CDR1 SGHDT and CDR2 YYEEEE. Sample: PBMCs or T cells enriched from blood (not recorded which). The clonotype was recovered from a man between 25 and 39 years old who had recovered from COVID-19. This sequence joins TRBV5-6 and TRBJ1-2, with 7 bases fitting TRBD1. CDR3 nucleotide sequence: TGTGCCAGCAGCTTATCTCCAGGGGGTTTTGGTGGCTACACCTTC. It codes for CASSLSPGGFGGYTF.